This T cell receptor (beta chain) comes out of a study of T cells in Graves' hyperthyroidism and ophthalmopathy. The study's findings and limits: Ophthalmopathy was identified by the model a median around 6.3 months ahead of onset. Ophthalmopathy was told apart from stable hyperthyroidism by a 13 V-J model. In blood, most of the thyroid clonotypes expanded above 0.001 were also present.

Germline V gene lookup returns CDR1 SGDLS and CDR2 YYNGEE. This CDR3 has 17 amino acids. V lost 0 bases to trimming and J lost 0 bases; unmatched junction nucleotides: 7. RNA transcripts yielded amplified TCR beta CDR3 regions. HTBI primers were used for first-round RT-PCR of the TCR CDR3. TCRdb redid the calling of the multiplex PCR reads with MiXCR, one entry per CDR3 protein. The table has 400,000 to 550,000 distinct CDR3 sequences, around an eighth seen once; the top ten hold less than 20%. To note about this clonotype: The antigen remains undetermined.

The V gene is TRBV9, the J gene TRBJ2-3, with 7 bases matching TRBD2. The specimen sequenced was blood. The clonotype was recovered from a woman aged 18-29 years with Graves' hyperthyroidism. In DNA form, the CDR3 reads TGTGCCAGCAGCGTAGGGGGATTAGCGGGTAGCACAGATACGCAGTATTTT. This encodes CASSVGGLAGSTDTQYF. The full variable domain, with the rest looked up from reference TRBV9 and TRBJ2-3, is DSGVTQTPKHLITATGQRVTLRCSPRSGDLSVYWYQQSLDQGLQFLIQYYNGEERAKGNILERFSAQQFPDLHSELNLSSLELGDSALYFCASSVGGLAGSTDTQYFGPGTRLTVL.